This TCR beta chain comes out of a study of CD8 T cells in Susac syndrome. RNA amounts of roughly 0.5 to 1 ug underwent reverse transcription with random hexamers. Each CDR3 protein is one row after TCRdb ran MiXCR on the immunoSEQ multiplex PCR reads. The data show 150,000 or so distinct CDR3 sequences, over 85% seen once. The material sequenced was CD8+ T cells from PBMCs. The sequence was collected from a human donor with multiple sclerosis.

The CDR3 protein is CASSDGVANEQYF. CDR3 in DNA: TGTGCCAGCAGCGATGGAGTCGCCAACGAGCAGTACTTC. The chain is built from TRBV9 and TRBJ2-7, with no clear D. With 3 bases removed from V and 5 bases from J, the gap between germline ends came to 12 bases. Germline assignment: CDR1 SGDLS and CDR2 YYNGEE. CDR3 length: 13 amino acids.